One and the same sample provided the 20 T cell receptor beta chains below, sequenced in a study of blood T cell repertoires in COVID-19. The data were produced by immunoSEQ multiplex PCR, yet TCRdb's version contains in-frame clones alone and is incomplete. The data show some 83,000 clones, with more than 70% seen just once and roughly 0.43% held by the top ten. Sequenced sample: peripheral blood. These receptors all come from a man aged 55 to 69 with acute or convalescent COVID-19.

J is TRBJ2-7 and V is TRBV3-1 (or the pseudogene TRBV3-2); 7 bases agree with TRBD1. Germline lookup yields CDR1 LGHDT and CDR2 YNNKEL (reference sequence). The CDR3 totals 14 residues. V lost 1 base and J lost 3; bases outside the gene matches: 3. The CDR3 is CASSQGTGNYEQYF. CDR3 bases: TGTGCCAGCAGCCAAGGGACAGGCAACTACGAGCAGTACTTC.

For the CDR3, the DNA is TGTGCCAGCAGCCAAGGGTCTAGCGGGAAGCTCCTCGAGCAGTACTTC. This encodes CASSQGSSGKLLEQYF. The chain is built from TRBV3-1 (or the pseudogene TRBV3-2) and TRBJ2-7, with 9 nucleotides matching TRBD2. The V gene end was trimmed by 1 base and the J gene end by 6 bases; junction bases not matched to a gene: 10. The germline V gene has CDR1 LGHDT and CDR2 YNNKEL (reference sequence). This CDR3 region has 16 residues.

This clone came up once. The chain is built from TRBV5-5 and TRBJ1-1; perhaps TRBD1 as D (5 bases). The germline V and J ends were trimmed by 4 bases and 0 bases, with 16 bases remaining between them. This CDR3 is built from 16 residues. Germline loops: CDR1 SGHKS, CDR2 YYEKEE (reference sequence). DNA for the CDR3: TGTGCCAGCAGCCAAGGAGCAGGGTCCATGAACACTGAAGCTTTCTTT. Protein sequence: CASSQGAGSMNTEAFF.

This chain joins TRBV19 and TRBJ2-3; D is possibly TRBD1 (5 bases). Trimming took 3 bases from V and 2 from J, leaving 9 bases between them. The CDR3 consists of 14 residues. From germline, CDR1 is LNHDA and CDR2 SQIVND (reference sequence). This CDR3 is CASSIFRATDTQYF. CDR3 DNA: TGTGCCAGTAGTATCTTCAGGGCCACAGATACGCAGTATTTT. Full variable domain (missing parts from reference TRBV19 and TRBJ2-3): DGGITQSPKYLFRKEGQNVTLSCEQNLNHDAMYWYRQDPGQGLRLIYYSQIVNDFQKGDIAEGYSVSREKKESFPLTVTSAQKNPTAFYLCASSIFRATDTQYFGPGTRLTVL.

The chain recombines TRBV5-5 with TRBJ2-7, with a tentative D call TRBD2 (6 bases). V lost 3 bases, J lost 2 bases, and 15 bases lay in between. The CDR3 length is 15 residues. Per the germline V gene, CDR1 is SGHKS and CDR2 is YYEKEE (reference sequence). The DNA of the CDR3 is TGTGCCAGCAGCTATTCCGGGACTTCTGCCTACGAGCAGTACTTC. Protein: CASSYSGTSAYEQYF. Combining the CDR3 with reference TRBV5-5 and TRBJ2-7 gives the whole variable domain DAGVTQSPTHLIKTRGQQVTLRCSPISGHKSVSWYQQVLGQGPQFIFQYYEKEERGRGNFPDRFSARQFPNYSSELNVNALLLGDSALYLCASSYSGTSAYEQYFGPGTRLTVT.

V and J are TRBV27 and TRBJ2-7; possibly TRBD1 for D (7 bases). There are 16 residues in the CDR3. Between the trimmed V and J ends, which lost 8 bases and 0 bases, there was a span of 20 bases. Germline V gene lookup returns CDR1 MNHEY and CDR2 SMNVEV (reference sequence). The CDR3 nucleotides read TGTGCCAGCCGCCGGTCTCAGGGGGGCGCCTCCTACGAGCAGTACTTC. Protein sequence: CASRRSQGGASYEQYF.

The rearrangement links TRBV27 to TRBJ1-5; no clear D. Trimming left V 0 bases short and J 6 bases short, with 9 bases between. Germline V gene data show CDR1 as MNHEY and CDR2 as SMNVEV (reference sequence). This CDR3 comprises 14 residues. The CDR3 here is CASSLSPGFQPQHF. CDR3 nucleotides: TGTGCCAGCAGTTTATCGCCGGGGTTTCAGCCCCAGCATTTT.

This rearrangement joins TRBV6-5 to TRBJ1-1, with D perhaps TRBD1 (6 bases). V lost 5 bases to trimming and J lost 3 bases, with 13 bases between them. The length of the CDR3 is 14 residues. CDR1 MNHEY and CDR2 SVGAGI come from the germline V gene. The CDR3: CASSRRGPYTEAFF. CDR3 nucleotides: TGTGCCAGCAGTCGCAGGGGTCCGTACACTGAAGCTTTCTTT.

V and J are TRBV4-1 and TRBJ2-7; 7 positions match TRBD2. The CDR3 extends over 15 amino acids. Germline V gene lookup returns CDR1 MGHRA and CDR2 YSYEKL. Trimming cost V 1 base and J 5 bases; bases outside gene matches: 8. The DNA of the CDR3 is TGCGCCAGCAGCCAAGGGCGGGGGAGTGTCCACGAGCAGTACTTC. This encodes CASSQGRGSVHEQYF.

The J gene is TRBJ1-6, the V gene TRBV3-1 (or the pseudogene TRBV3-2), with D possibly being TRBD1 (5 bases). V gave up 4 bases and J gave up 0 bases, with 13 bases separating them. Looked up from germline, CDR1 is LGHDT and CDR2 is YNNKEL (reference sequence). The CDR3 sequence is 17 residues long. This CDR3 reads CASSPAGSSSYNSPLHF. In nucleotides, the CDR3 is TGTGCCAGCAGCCCCGCAGGGTCGAGCTCCTATAATTCACCCCTCCACTTT.

CDR3 DNA sequence: TGTGCCATCAGTGAGGGACAGGACAATTCACCCCTCCACTTT. Its protein product is CAISEGQDNSPLHF. The rearrangement uses TRBV10-3 and TRBJ1-6, with 7 bases lining up with TRBD1. The V gene end was trimmed by 2 bases and the J gene end by 7 bases; junction bases not matched to a gene: 2. CDR3 length: 14 amino acids. The germline CDR1 and CDR2 sequences are ENHRY and SYGVKD.

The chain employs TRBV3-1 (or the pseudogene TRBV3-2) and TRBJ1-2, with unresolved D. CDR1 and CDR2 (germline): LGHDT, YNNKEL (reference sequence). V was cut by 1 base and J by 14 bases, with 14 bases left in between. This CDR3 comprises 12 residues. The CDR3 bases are TGTGCCAGCAGCCAAGTTTCCCAGGATTGGACCTTC. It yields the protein CASSQVSQDWTF.

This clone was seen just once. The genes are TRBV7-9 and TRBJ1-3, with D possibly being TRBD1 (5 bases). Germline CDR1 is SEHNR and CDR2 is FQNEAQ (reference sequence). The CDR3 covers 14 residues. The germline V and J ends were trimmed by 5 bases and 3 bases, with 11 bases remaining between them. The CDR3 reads CASSPDTIGNTIYF. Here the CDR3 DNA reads TGTGCCAGCAGCCCGGACACGATTGGAAACACCATATATTTT.

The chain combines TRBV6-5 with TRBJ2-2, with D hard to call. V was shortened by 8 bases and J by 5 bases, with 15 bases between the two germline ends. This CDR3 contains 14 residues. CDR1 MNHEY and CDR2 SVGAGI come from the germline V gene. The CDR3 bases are TGTGCCAGCTCCCGACTTTGGGTAACCGGGGAGCTGTTTTTT. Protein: CASSRLWVTGELFF.

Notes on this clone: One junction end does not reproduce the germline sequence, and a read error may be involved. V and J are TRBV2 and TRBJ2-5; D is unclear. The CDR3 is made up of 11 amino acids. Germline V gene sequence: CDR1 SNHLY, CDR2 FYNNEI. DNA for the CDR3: TGTGCCAGCAGTGAAAGTACAGCAGCAGACTTC. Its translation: CASSESTAADF.

The CDR3 region is CASTVTLLAGRHEQYF. DNA for the CDR3: TGTGCCAGTACCGTGACGCTACTAGCGGGCCGACACGAGCAGTACTTC. The gene calls are TRBV19 and TRBJ2-7, with TRBD2 identical over 9 bases. The CDR3 is 16 amino acids. In germline, CDR1 is LNHDA, CDR2 SQIVND (reference sequence). V dropped 7 bases and J dropped 5; count of bases not matched to a gene: 15.

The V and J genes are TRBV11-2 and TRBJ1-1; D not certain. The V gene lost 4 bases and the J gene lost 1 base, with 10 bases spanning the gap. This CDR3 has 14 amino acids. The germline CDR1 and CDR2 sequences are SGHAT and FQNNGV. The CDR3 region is CASSSAIENTEAFF. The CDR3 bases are TGTGCCAGCAGCTCCGCAATAGAGAACACTGAAGCTTTCTTT.

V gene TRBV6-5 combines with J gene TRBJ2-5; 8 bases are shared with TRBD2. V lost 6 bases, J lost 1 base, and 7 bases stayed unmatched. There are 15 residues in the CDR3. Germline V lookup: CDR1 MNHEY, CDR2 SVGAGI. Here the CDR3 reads CASSRATSGQETQYF. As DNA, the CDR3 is TGTGCCAGCAGCCGGGCTACTAGCGGCCAAGAGACCCAGTACTTC.

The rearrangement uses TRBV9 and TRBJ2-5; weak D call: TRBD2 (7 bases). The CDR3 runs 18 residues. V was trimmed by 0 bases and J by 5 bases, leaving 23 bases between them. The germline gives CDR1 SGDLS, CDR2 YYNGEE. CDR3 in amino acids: CASSVGGLGGGRGETQYF. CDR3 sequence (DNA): TGTGCCAGCAGCGTAGGAGGTTTGGGAGGGGGTCGAGGGGAGACCCAGTACTTC.

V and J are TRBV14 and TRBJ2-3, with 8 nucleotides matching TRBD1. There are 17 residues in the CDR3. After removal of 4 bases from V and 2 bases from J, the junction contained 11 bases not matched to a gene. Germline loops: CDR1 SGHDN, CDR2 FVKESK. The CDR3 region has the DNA TGTGCCAGCAGCCTCGGACAGGGTCTTAGGTACACAGATACGCAGTATTTT. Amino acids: CASSLGQGLRYTDTQYF.